A selection of T cell receptor beta chains follows, all from one sample in a study of cytotoxic CD8 clonotypes in ibrutinib-treated CLL. The repertoire was sequenced with immunoSEQ multiplex PCR; TCRdb's copy has only in-frame clones and lacks some. The sample contains around 33,000 clones, nearly 50% of which appear only once. Material: PBMCs, obtained before ibrutinib treatment. The receptor source for this set is a human donor with chronic lymphocytic leukemia. CDR3s include the opening cysteine and the closing phenylalanine or tryptophan. The size entry is marked missing in some rows and otherwise reads once, few, many or a size class.

cdr3_length,v_call,clone_size,cdr3_aa
14,TRBV7-6,NA,CASSPMGLPYGYTF
13,TRBV10-1,NA,CASSPDREHGYTF
18,TRBV11-2,NA,CASSFRGQGWRDGETQYF
17,TRBV19,NA,CASSIGRRDKVYYEQYF
14,TRBV5-4,NA,CASSYGQGTYEQYF
15,TRBV13,NA,CASSLRLKGVTEAFF
14,TRBV5-1,once,CASNYSGGTYEQYF
13,TRBV28,few,CASAATGFDGYTF
15,TRBV7-3,NA,CASSISGLPQETQYF
10,TRBV6-6,NA,CASSYETQYF
17,TRBV5-4,NA,CASSLVGQGAPRETQYF
14,TRBV5-6,NA,CASSLGQRSYEQYF
16,TRBV27,NA,CASSSRFLGNTGELFF
14,TRBV7-2,few,CASSFSGTNYGYTF
14,TRBV6-1,NA,CASSKQGVPYGYTF
16,TRBV7-8,NA,CASSPQGQGLNQPQHF
15,TRBV29-1,NA,CSVLGVGGMNTEAFF
14,TRBV6-5,NA,CASSPVASGVQQYF
16,TRBV18,few,CASSPPADSLPNEQFF
13,TRBV7-2,NA,CASSRSGDSPLHF
17,TRBV11-1,few,CASSLEKGTGVVGELFF
16,TRBV6-1,few,CAISDVGSGGDNEQFF
13,TRBV5-4,NA,CASSKQQGEGYTF
10,TRBV10-2,few,CASFFRPQHF
15,TRBV5-6,few,CASSAGTGQSYEQYF
14,TRBV11-2,once,CASSLGMPTTLVTF
16,TRBV5-1,once,CASSAGGSGLLDTQYF
16,TRBV6-1,NA,CASSESVARDNQPQHF
15,TRBV5-1,NA,CASSLTDTSYNEQFF
15,TRBV5-4,NA,CASSPGFSYNSPLHF
11,TRBV7-9,NA,CASSLGTEQFF
13,TRBV28,NA,CASKVGSTYEQYF
14,TRBV27,NA,CASSLSRGSGELFF
15,TRBV5-1,few,CASSLAWTGADEQFF
15,TRBV6-7,few,CASSRDRDRHQPQHF
13,TRBV6-5,NA,CASSYERGETQYF
12,TRBV27,many,CASSFGNSEAFF
15,TRBV4-1,NA,CASSQDRGQYQPQHF
14,TRBV6-5,NA,CASSWLGSGNTIYF
13,TRBV5-1,NA,CASGTGGDTEAFF
14,TRBV7-2,NA,CASSLAQGNTEAFF
15,TRBV5-6,NA,CASSLVGGYQETQYF
15,TRBV6-5,NA,CASSYFRGQNSPLHF
14,TRBV10-3,once,CAINREHSNQPQHF
15,TRBV19,NA,CASSMVPGQNSPLHF
18,TRBV4-1,NA,CASSKGAWTDLAKNIQYF
16,TRBV25-1,NA,CASSDPVGRNQETQYF
15,TRBV6-5,NA,CASSYIQGAGQPQHF
13,TRBV6-5,NA,CASSYEGDQPQHF